These T cell receptor beta chains were read from a single sample in a study of human T cells and chemical hapten exposure. From the RACE reads, TCRdb called clonotypes with MiXCR, one entry per CDR3 protein. The profile shows some 340,000 distinct CDR3 sequences, around 6.9% of them singletons. Source: whole blood, taken in connection with sensitization to the hapten diphenylcyclopropenone (DPC). Source of these receptors: a woman between 18 and 29 years old with alopecia areata. Some clones in this sample may be carry-over from other donors' samples. Both conserved end residues are part of each CDR3.

CASSWGTGPDEQYF	TRBJ2-7	TRBV28
CASHNLGEGYGYTF	TRBJ1-2	TRBV5-4
CASPLPQGQGTDTQYF	TRBJ2-3	TRBV6-5
CSASRQNQPQHF	TRBJ1-5	TRBV20-1
CASSLTGQGREKLFF	TRBJ1-4	TRBV7-3
CASSQTEGTGYYEQYF	TRBJ2-7	TRBV4-2
CASSTNRGTETQYF	TRBJ2-5	TRBV6-5
CASSLPGPSSYNEQFF	TRBJ2-1	TRBV28
CASSARTGYQNTEAFF	TRBJ1-1	TRBV3-1
CASSLKGQGAADEAFF	TRBJ1-1	TRBV5-4
CASSLARGQGALDEQYF	TRBJ2-7	TRBV7-2
CASSLQSGGGNTQYF	TRBJ2-3	TRBV11-1
CASSQYRDRGNEQFF	TRBJ2-1	TRBV4-2
CASSLSGGTGANVLTF	TRBJ2-6	TRBV27
CASSEWTDPLHF	TRBJ1-6	TRBV6-1
CSARAQRYEQYF	TRBJ2-7	TRBV20-1
CASSGTSGTQYF	TRBJ2-3	TRBV2
CASSLWSTDTQYF	TRBJ2-3	TRBV7-6
CSVDQGDWNQETQYF	TRBJ2-5	TRBV29-1
CASSLDQSTDTQYF	TRBJ2-3	TRBV5-1
CASSPGGTHYGYTF	TRBJ1-2	TRBV18
CASSFDRGRGARELFF	TRBJ2-2	TRBV27
CASSRQGTQPQHF	TRBJ1-5	TRBV6-1
CASSLTPTGGLATEAFF	TRBJ1-1	TRBV7-3
CASRSLGDQHF	TRBJ1-5	TRBV2
CSAPRTSGGEQYF	TRBJ2-7	TRBV20-1
CASSELKAGSLHF	TRBJ1-6	TRBV2
CASRRPGTFRDTGELFF	TRBJ2-2	TRBV12-3/TRBV12-4
CASSSRGRLATDTQYF	TRBJ2-3	TRBV5-6
CASSEVTGINQPQHF	TRBJ1-5	TRBV6-1
CASSLLAGVYYGYTF	TRBJ1-2	TRBV7-2
CASSPAGSSNQPQHF	TRBJ1-5	TRBV7-2
CASSQTNRQGRGSPLHF	TRBJ1-6	TRBV6-6
CASTLWPGKTQYF	TRBJ2-5	TRBV5-1
CASSRTGTGVKETQYF	TRBJ2-5	TRBV4-1
CASSQDPGGGLNTGELFF	TRBJ2-2	TRBV4-3
CASSLLQGTDTQYF	TRBJ2-3	TRBV7-6
CASRSGTENSPLHF	TRBJ1-6	TRBV7-9
CASSKKRGDLTDTQYF	TRBJ2-3	TRBV21-1
CASSERYSNQPQHF	TRBJ1-5	TRBV6-1
CASSLFAGALSYEQYF	TRBJ2-7	TRBV7-2
CASSQVAGENNEQFF	TRBJ2-1	TRBV4-3
CASSPIRALEDTQYF	TRBJ2-3	TRBV4-1
CAITAAGGDNEQFF	TRBJ2-1	TRBV10-3
CASSLGDRAFGEQFF	TRBJ2-1	TRBV7-2
CSVEPKGRGSDEQFF	TRBJ2-1	TRBV29-1